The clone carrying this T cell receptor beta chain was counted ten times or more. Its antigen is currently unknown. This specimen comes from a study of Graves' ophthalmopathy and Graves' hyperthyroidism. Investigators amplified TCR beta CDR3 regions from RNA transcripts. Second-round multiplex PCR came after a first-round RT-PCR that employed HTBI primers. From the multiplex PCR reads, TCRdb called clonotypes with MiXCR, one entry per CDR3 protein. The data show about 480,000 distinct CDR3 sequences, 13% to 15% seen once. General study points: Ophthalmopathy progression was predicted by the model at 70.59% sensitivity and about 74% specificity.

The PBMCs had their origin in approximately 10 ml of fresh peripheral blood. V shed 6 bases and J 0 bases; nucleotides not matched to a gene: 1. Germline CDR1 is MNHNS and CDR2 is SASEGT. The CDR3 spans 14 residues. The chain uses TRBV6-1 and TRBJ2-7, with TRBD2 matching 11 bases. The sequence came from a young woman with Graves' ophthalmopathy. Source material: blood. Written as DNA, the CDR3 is TGTGCCAGCAGACTAGCGGGAGTCTCCTACGAGCAGTACTTC. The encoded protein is CASRLAGVSYEQYF.